This record concerns one T cell receptor (beta chain) sequence. The data were obtained in a study of Ad26.COV2.S vaccination and SARS-CoV-2 variants. Treatment specified: around 19 received Ad26.COV2.S at low or high dose, single or two shots; five or six received placebo; per-sample allocation not given. Each sample was drawn 63 days after the first injection (of vaccine or placebo). Repertoires were generated with immunoSEQ multiplex PCR, while TCRdb's copy carries only in-frame clones and drops some. This sample has 440,000 or so clones; about 90% occur once, and the top ten carry around 4.2%. The receptor was derived from a person between 18 and 65 years old who received the Ad26.COV2.S COVID-19 vaccine or a placebo. The starting material was peripheral blood, obtained in a trial of Ad26.COV2.S vaccine versus placebo.

CDR3 region: CSVVGQDPGYTF. As DNA, the CDR3 is TGCAGCGTTGTGGGACAGGACCCAGGCTACACCTTC. The rearrangement links TRBV29-1 to TRBJ1-2; 8 nucleotides line up with TRBD1. Germline CDR1 reads SQVTM; CDR2 reads ANQGSEA. Trimming removed 4 bases from V and 8 bases from J; junction bases left unmatched: 6. The CDR3 sequence is 12 residues long.